One TCR beta chain is described in this entry. Clones were sequenced by immunoSEQ multiplex PCR, and TCRdb holds only the in-frame ones, with some missing. Here the sample spans 250,000 to 350,000 clones, 89% being singletons. The data were obtained in a study of blood T cell repertoires in COVID-19. Turning to the study itself: T cells, B-cell-depleted T cells, or PBMCs provided the cDNA or gDNA that served as material.

Sequenced material: peripheral blood. The receptor was derived from a woman aged 55 to 70 with acute or convalescent COVID-19.

DNA for the CDR3: TGTGCCAGCACCCTAAAGGTGGGGGGGTTACTCGATGAGCAGTTCTTC. Protein product: CASTLKVGGLLDEQFF. The rearrangement joins TRBV5-5 to TRBJ2-1, with TRBD2 identical over 7 bases. Germline CDR1 is SGHKS and CDR2 is YYEKEE (reference sequence). The CDR3 sequence is 16 residues long. V lost 6 bases to trimming and J lost 8 bases; unmatched junction nucleotides: 17.